Below are 30 T cell receptor beta chains sequenced from a single sample in a study of T-cell reconstitution after alpha-beta-depleted transplantation in children. Unique molecular identifiers were incorporated during preparation of the TCRbeta library. MiXCR, run by TCRdb on the PCR reads, gives a single entry per CDR3 protein. The table has approximately 1,000,000 distinct CDR3 sequences, about 29% seen once; the top ten hold roughly 31%. The material sequenced was PBMCs, mostly from graft donor cells, taken 360 days after TCRalphabeta/CD19-depleted stem cell transplant. Receptors originate from a boy in the first two years of life who had a stem cell transplant for SCID, so the T cells may come from the graft donor.

This clonotype has just a few counts. This chain uses TRBV7-3 with TRBJ2-1; TRBD2 matches at 10 bases. This CDR3 has 17 residues. CDR1 and CDR2 from the germline V gene are SGHTA and FQGTGA. V was clipped by 4 bases and J by 5 bases; unmatched bases: 11. The CDR3 sequence is CASSSPSASGGHNEQFF. CDR3 DNA sequence: TGTGCCAGCAGCTCCCCATCGGCTAGCGGGGGCCACAATGAGCAGTTCTTC.

Ten or more counts support this clonotype. J is TRBJ1-1 and V is TRBV20-1; 7 bases are shared with TRBD1. The V segment lost 2 bases and the J segment 1 base; nucleotides outside the gene matches: 4. Germline CDR1 and CDR2: DFQATT and SNEGSKA (reference sequence). The CDR3 contains 14 residues. The CDR3 DNA is TGCAGTGCTAGACCGGACAGGCGGAACACTGAAGCTTTCTTT. This sequence encodes CSARPDRRNTEAFF.

This clonotype has just a few counts. This chain uses TRBV27 with TRBJ2-7, with 7 bases aligning to TRBD1. The CDR3 is 17 amino acids. Germline values: CDR1 MNHEY, CDR2 SMNVEV (reference sequence). Trimming at V came to 3 bases and at J to 3 bases, leaving 14 bases not matched to a gene. CDR3 amino acids: CASSLDPRDRVSYEQYF. CDR3 sequence (DNA): TGTGCCAGCAGTTTGGACCCCCGGGACAGAGTTAGCTACGAGCAGTACTTC.

For the CDR3, the DNA is TGTGCCAGCAGCCCCCTCCCGAGGCTGAACTACGAGCAGTACTTC. Amino acids: CASSPLPRLNYEQYF. The gene calls are TRBV5-5 and TRBJ2-7; D not certain. From germline, CDR1 is SGHKS and CDR2 YYEKEE (reference sequence). This CDR3 spans 15 amino acids. V lost 4 bases, J lost 3 bases, and 17 bases lay in between.

This clonotype turned up a few times. CDR3 amino acids: CASTPWGPSGGIYEQYF. CDR3 nucleotide sequence: TGCGCCAGCACTCCCTGGGGTCCTAGCGGGGGGATTTACGAGCAGTACTTC. V and J are TRBV5-1 and TRBJ2-7, with 11 bases fitting TRBD2. CDR3 length: 17 residues. V gave up 6 bases and J gave up 4 bases; unmatched junction bases: 15. CDR1 and CDR2 (germline): SGHRS, YFSETQ.

As DNA, the CDR3 is TGTGCCAGCAGTTCCCGACAGCTCGTCACCGGGGAGCTGTTTTTT. Protein: CASSSRQLVTGELFF. The chain is built from TRBV6-1 and TRBJ2-2, with a possible D match to TRBD1 (5 bases). The CDR3 length is 15 residues. V was cut by 5 bases and J by 4 bases, with 14 bases left in between. Germline CDR1 MNHNS, CDR2 SASEGT.

This clonotype was counted between two and nine times. The rearrangement links TRBV20-1 to TRBJ2-3, with D perhaps TRBD2 (6 bases). The CDR3 contains 14 residues. V lost 3 bases to trimming and J lost 2 bases, with 12 bases between them. Germline CDR1 is DFQATT and CDR2 is SNEGSKA (reference sequence). CDR3 nucleotide sequence: TGCAGTGCTAGCAGGACGGGGGACACAGATACGCAGTATTTT. Translation gives CSASRTGDTDTQYF.

The chain uses TRBV12-3 or TRBV12-4 and TRBJ2-3; 12 positions agree with TRBD2. V trimming: 6 bases; J trimming: 2 bases; junction bases outside the gene matches: 6. The CDR3 runs to 16 residues. CDR3 residues: CASSKLAGGFTDTQYF. The DNA of the CDR3 is TGTGCCAGCAGCAAACTAGCGGGGGGTTTCACAGATACGCAGTATTTT.

The chain employs TRBV5-6 and TRBJ1-1, with D tentatively TRBD1 (6 bases). Germline lookup yields CDR1 SGHDT and CDR2 YYEEEE. The ends were cut back, 5 bases at V and 1 base at J, with 15 bases in the middle. The CDR3 has 15 residues. The chain's CDR3 is CASSWDTRSNTEAFF. CDR3 DNA sequence: TGTGCCAGCAGTTGGGACACCCGATCGAACACTGAAGCTTTCTTT.

The J gene is TRBJ2-1, the V gene TRBV12-3 or TRBV12-4; TRBD1 might be the D (6 bases). V was pared by 5 bases and J by 10 bases, with 21 bases between. The CDR3 covers 15 residues. Written as DNA, the CDR3 is TGTGCCAGCAGTCAACGACAGGCCCACATCGGAGAGCAGTTCTTC. It translates to CASSQRQAHIGEQFF.

This chain links TRBV6-1 with TRBJ2-7; D possibly corresponds to TRBD1 (5 bases). The germline V and J ends were trimmed by 8 bases and 4 bases, with 18 bases remaining between them. Germline V CDR1 and CDR2: MNHNS, SASEGT. This CDR3 has 14 amino acids. The CDR3 DNA sequence: TGTGCCAGCGGAACAGGACCTGGGAATTACGAGCAGTACTTC. It specifies CASGTGPGNYEQYF.

This clonotype showed up just a few times. This rearrangement joins TRBV18 to TRBJ2-3, with a possible D match to TRBD1 (6 bases). Trimming removed 3 bases at V and 4 bases at J, with 11 bases between. The CDR3 runs to 14 residues. Germline V gene lookup returns CDR1 KGHSH and CDR2 LQKENI. The CDR3 is CASSPPWGPDTQYF. CDR3 DNA: TGTGCCAGCTCACCCCCCTGGGGGCCAGATACGCAGTATTTT.

This clonotype was counted between two and nine times. The V and J genes are TRBV29-1 and TRBJ2-7; maybe TRBD1 (5 bases). Trimming stripped 0 bases from V and 3 bases from J, with 15 bases between. The CDR3 sequence is 15 residues long. Germline-derived CDR1 and CDR2 are SQVTM and ANQGSEA. The CDR3 bases are TGCAGCGTTGAAGATGATAAGGGGTACGACTACGAGCAGTACTTC. Protein: CSVEDDKGYDYEQYF.

This clonotype was counted only a few times. The gene calls are TRBV7-2 and TRBJ1-3; perhaps TRBD1 as D (6 bases). Trimming stripped 5 bases from V and 0 bases from J, with 17 bases between. Per germline, CDR1 SGHTA and CDR2 FQGNSA. The CDR3 contains 17 residues. For the CDR3, the DNA is TGTGCCAGCAGCCCTATAACAATAGGGGGCTCTGGAAACACCATATATTTT. It translates to CASSPITIGGSGNTIYF.

This clonotype was seen a handful of times. The V and J genes are TRBV28 and TRBJ2-7; TRBD2 aligns across 13 bases. The CDR3 runs 16 residues. V was pared by 2 bases and J by 4 bases, with 5 bases of the junction left unmatched. Germline CDR1 is MDHEN and CDR2 is SYDVKM. The CDR3 sequence: CASSLTMGLAGYEQYF. CDR3 coding DNA: TGTGCCAGCAGTTTAACCATGGGACTAGCGGGATACGAGCAGTACTTC.

This chain connects TRBV5-8 to TRBJ1-1; no clear D gene. The CDR3 extends over 16 amino acids. CDR1 and CDR2 from the germline V gene are SGHTS and YDEGEE. The V end lost 2 bases, the J end lost 0 bases, and 14 bases lay between the germline ends. DNA of the CDR3: TGTGCCAGCAGCTTATTCGGACGGCTCATGAACACTGAAGCTTTCTTT. Translating gives CASSLFGRLMNTEAFF. The full variable domain, rest sourced from reference TRBV5-8 and TRBJ1-1, is EAGVTQSPTHLIKTRGQQATLRCSPISGHTSVYWYQQALGLGLQFLLWYDEGEERNRGNFPPRFSGRQFPNYSSELNVNALELEDSALYLCASSLFGRLMNTEAFFGQGTRLTVV.

There are a few counts of this clonotype. This chain uses TRBV20-1 with TRBJ2-7; 7 nucleotides match TRBD1. The CDR3 loop spans 12 amino acids. Germline V gene data show CDR1 as DFQATT and CDR2 as SNEGSKA (reference sequence). V trimming: 8 bases; J trimming: 4 bases; junction bases outside the gene matches: 8. The CDR3 reads CSTRDSAYEQYF. CDR3 coding DNA: TGCAGTACCAGGGACAGCGCTTACGAGCAGTACTTC.

The chain is built from TRBV3-1 and TRBJ2-1; D may be TRBD2 (6 bases). Trimming took off 4 bases at V and 2 bases at J, with 12 bases between the two ends. Germline V gene sequence: CDR1 LGHDT, CDR2 YNNKEL (reference sequence). The CDR3 has 15 amino acids. The CDR3: CASSPGGTTYNEQFF. The CDR3 bases are TGTGCCAGCAGCCCTGGGGGGACGACCTACAATGAGCAGTTCTTC.

This clonotype was counted only a few times. The chain joins TRBV3-1 to TRBJ2-1; 13 nucleotides agree with TRBD2. This CDR3 has 17 residues. J lost 7 bases, V lost 4 bases, and 10 bases had no gene match. Per germline, CDR1 LGHDT and CDR2 YNNKEL (reference sequence). DNA of the CDR3: TGTGCCAGCAGCCGAGGGACTAGCGGGGCCTTTGGGAATGAGCAGTTCTTC. The encoded protein is CASSRGTSGAFGNEQFF.

This chain uses TRBV5-1 with TRBJ2-1, with TRBD1 matching 7 bases. Germline loops: CDR1 SGHRS, CDR2 YFSETQ. With V trimmed by 3 bases and J by 1 base, 4 bases remained unmatched. CDR3 length equals 15 residues. CDR3 loop: CASSSHRGSYNEQFF. DNA for the CDR3: TGCGCCAGCAGCTCCCACAGGGGTTCCTACAATGAGCAGTTCTTC.

The chain employs TRBV15 and TRBJ1-4, with 7 bases fitting TRBD1. V trimming: 9 bases; J trimming: 6 bases; junction bases outside the gene matches: 10. CDR3 length: 14 residues. In germline, CDR1 is LNHNV, CDR2 YYDKDF (reference sequence). CDR3 sequence: CATRQGLDDEKLFF. The CDR3 DNA is TGTGCCACAAGACAGGGATTAGATGATGAAAAACTGTTTTTT.

This clonotype was seen at least ten times. CDR3 region: CASSSLMVSGYGYTF. CDR3 nucleotides: TGTGCCAGCAGCTCGCTAATGGTATCAGGGTATGGCTACACCTTC. The V and J genes are TRBV5-6 and TRBJ1-2; D might be TRBD1 (5 bases). Germline CDR1 SGHDT, CDR2 YYEEEE. V was clipped by 3 bases and J by 5 bases, with 17 bases between them. The CDR3 totals 15 residues.

This chain joins TRBV18 and TRBJ2-3; D gene ambiguous. Trimming pared 4 bases from V and 1 base from J, leaving 9 bases between. The CDR3 sequence is 14 residues long. The germline V gene encodes CDR1 KGHSH and CDR2 LQKENI. CDR3 amino acids: CASSRFPGTDTQYF. The CDR3 nucleotides read TGTGCCAGCTCACGGTTCCCGGGCACAGATACGCAGTATTTT.

This chain links TRBV6-4 with TRBJ2-1; TRBD2 might be the D (6 bases). V dropped 2 bases and J dropped 8 bases, with 13 bases sitting between them. CDR1 is MRHNA and CDR2 is SNTAGT in the germline V gene. The CDR3 is 14 amino acids. The CDR3 region has the DNA TGTGCCAGCAGTGACAGGTCTTCGGGGGATGAGCAGTTCTTC. This translates into CASSDRSSGDEQFF.

The chain recombines TRBV29-1 with TRBJ1-1, with D possibly matching TRBD1 (5 bases). Per the germline V gene, CDR1 is SQVTM and CDR2 is ANQGSEA. The CDR3 contains 12 residues. V lost 5 bases and J lost 5, with 12 bases in between. The DNA for the CDR3 is TGCAGCGTTAGGCAGGGAAGAACTGAAGCTTTCTTT. Translation gives CSVRQGRTEAFF.

CDR3 sequence (DNA): TGTGCCACCAGCAGAGATAGTCGCGGGGGGGTAGGTATTGAGCAGTTCTTC. This encodes CATSRDSRGGVGIEQFF. This sequence joins TRBV15 and TRBJ2-1, with 9 nucleotides matching TRBD2. J lost 9 bases, V lost 0 bases, and 12 bases had no gene match. CDR1 and CDR2 from the germline V gene are LNHNV and YYDKDF (reference sequence). The CDR3 sequence is 17 residues long.

This clonotype was seen a handful of times. The chain carries TRBV10-3 and TRBJ1-2; TRBD1 is a possible D gene (5 bases). CDR3 size: 15 residues. V was pared by 4 bases and J by 4 bases, with 16 bases between. The germline CDR1 and CDR2 sequences are ENHRY and SYGVKD. For the CDR3, the DNA is TGTGCCATCAGTGTATCTGGTAGGCAGGGCTATGGCTACACCTTC. Translation: CAISVSGRQGYGYTF.

In this sample, this clonotype turned up a few times. This sequence joins TRBV29-1 and TRBJ1-1, with D uncertain. Germline CDR1 reads SQVTM; CDR2 reads ANQGSEA. The ends were cut back, 6 bases at V and 1 base at J, with 15 bases in the middle. The CDR3 runs 14 residues. The chain's CDR3 is CSVRADPGNTEAFF. For the CDR3, the DNA is TGCAGCGTGCGGGCGGACCCCGGGAACACTGAAGCTTTCTTT.

A few counts support this clonotype. The chain is built from TRBV12-3 or TRBV12-4 and TRBJ1-6; no clear D. The CDR3 loop spans 13 amino acids. V shed 2 bases and J shed 7 bases, with 6 bases lying between them. The CDR3 protein is CASSLRHNSPLHF. For the CDR3, the DNA is TGTGCCAGCAGTTTAAGACACAATTCACCCCTCCACTTT.

The chain uses TRBV24-1 and TRBJ1-1; no clear D. This CDR3 has 11 residues. Trimming took 10 bases from V and 5 from J, leaving 10 bases between them. Germline CDR1 KGHDR, CDR2 SFDVKD. The CDR3 bases are TGTGCCACAACCGGAGGGACTGAAGCTTTCTTT. Amino acid sequence: CATTGGTEAFF.